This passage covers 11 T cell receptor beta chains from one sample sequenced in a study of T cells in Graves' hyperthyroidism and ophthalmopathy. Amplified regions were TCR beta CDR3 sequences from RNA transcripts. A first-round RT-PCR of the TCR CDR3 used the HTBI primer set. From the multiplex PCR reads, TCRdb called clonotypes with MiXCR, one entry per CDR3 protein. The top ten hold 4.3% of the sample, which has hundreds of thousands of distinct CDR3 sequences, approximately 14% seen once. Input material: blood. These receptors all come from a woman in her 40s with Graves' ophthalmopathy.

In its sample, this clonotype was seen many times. CDR3 region: CATSGRQRNTEAFF. Written as DNA, the CDR3 is TGTGCCACCAGTGGTAGACAGAGGAACACTGAAGCTTTCTTT. This rearrangement joins TRBV24-1 to TRBJ1-1; weak D call: TRBD1 (5 bases). The CDR3 extends over 14 amino acids. Germline assignment: CDR1 KGHDR and CDR2 SFDVKD. Trimming left V 5 bases short and J 1 base short, with 10 bases between.

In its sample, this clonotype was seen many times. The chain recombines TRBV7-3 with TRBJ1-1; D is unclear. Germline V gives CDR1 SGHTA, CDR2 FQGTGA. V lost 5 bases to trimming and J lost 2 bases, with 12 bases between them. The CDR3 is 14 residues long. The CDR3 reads CASSPSLGNTEAFF. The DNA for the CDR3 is TGTGCCAGCAGCCCGAGCCTCGGTAACACTGAAGCTTTCTTT.

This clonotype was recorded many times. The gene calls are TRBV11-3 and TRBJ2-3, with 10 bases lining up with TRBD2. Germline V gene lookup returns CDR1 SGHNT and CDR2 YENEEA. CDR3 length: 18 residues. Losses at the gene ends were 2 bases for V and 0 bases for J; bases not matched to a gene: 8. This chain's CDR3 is CASSLLTSGQLSTDTQYF. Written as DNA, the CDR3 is TGTGCCAGCAGCTTATTGACTAGCGGGCAACTCAGCACAGATACGCAGTATTTT.

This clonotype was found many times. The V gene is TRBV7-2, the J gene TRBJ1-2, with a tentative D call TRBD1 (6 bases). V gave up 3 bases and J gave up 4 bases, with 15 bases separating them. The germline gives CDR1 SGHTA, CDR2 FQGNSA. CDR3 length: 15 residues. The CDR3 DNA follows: TGTGCCAGCAGCTTCTACAGGGAGCTGGGCTATGGCTACACCTTC. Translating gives CASSFYRELGYGYTF. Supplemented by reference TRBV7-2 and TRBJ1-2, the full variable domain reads GAGVSQSPSNKVTEKGKDVELRCDPISGHTALYWYRQSLGQGLEFLIYFQGNSAPDKSGLPSDRFSAERTGGSVSTLTIQRTQQEDSAVYLCASSFYRELGYGYTFGSGTRLTVV.

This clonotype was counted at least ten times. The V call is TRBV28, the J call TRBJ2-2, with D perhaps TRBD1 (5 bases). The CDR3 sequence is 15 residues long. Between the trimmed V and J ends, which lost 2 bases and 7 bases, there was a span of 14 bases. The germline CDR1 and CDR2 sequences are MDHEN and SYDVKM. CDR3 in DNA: TGTGCCAGCAGTTTAGTGGGCCTGGGGCGCGGGGAGCTGTTTTTT. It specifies CASSLVGLGRGELFF.

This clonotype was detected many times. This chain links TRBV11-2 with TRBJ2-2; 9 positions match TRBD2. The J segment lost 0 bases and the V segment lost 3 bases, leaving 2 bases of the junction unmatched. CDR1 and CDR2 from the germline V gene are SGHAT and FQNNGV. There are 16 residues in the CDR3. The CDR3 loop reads CASSLTSGTNTGELFF. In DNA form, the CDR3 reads TGTGCCAGCAGCTTGACTAGCGGAACGAACACCGGGGAGCTGTTTTTT.

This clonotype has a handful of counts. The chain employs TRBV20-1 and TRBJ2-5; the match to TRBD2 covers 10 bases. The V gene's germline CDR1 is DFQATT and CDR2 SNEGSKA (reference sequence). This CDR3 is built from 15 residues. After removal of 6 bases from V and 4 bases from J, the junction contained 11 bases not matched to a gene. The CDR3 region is CSATLIAGGRETQYF. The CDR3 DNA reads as TGCAGTGCAACTCTTATAGCGGGAGGTAGAGAGACCCAGTACTTC.

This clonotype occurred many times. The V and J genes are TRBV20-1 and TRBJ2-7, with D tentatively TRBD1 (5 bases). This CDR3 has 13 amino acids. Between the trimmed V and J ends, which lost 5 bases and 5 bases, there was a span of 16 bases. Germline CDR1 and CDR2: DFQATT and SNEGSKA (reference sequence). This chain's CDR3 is CSASTGPQDEQYF. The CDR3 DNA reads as TGCAGTGCTTCAACAGGACCCCAGGACGAGCAGTACTTC.

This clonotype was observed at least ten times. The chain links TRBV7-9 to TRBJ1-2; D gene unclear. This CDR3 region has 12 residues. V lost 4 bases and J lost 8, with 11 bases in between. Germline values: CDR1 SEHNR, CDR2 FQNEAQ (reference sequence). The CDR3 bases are TGTGCCAGCAGCTCCGGGCAGGTCGGCTACACCTTC. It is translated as CASSSGQVGYTF.

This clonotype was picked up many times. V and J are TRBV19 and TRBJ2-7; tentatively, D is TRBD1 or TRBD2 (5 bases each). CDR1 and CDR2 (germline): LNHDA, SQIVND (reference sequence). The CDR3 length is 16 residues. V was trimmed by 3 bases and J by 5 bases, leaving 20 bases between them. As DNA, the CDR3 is TGTGCCAGTAGTATCCCTATCGCCCAGGGAGCCCACGAGCAGTACTTC. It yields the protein CASSIPIAQGAHEQYF. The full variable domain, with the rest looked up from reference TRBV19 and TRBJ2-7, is DGGITQSPKYLFRKEGQNVTLSCEQNLNHDAMYWYRQDPGQGLRLIYYSQIVNDFQKGDIAEGYSVSREKKESFPLTVTSAQKNPTAFYLCASSIPIAQGAHEQYFGPGTRLTVT.

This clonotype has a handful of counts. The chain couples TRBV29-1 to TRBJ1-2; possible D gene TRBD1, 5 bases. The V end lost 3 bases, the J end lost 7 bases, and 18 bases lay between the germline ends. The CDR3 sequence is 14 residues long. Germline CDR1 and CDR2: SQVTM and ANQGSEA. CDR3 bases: TGCAGCGTTGATGGGGGGATGGATGTGCGTGGCTACACCTTC. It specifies CSVDGGMDVRGYTF.